Below are 6 T cell receptor beta chains sequenced from a single sample in a study of tumor-infiltrating lymphocytes in oesophageal squamous cell carcinoma listed by TCRdb under 2016. The library relied on PCR. Instrument used: Illumina HiSeq 2000. TCRdb itself trimmed the public reads at Q25 with fastp, ran MiXCR and retained productive beta chains. Entries are consolidated by CDR3 protein sequence, retaining the most common genes and DNA. Within this sample are more than 15,000 distinct CDR3 sequences, with about 46% of them counted one time only. The ten biggest clones cover 20% to 25% of the sample. The sample comprised esophageal tumor tissue. Receptor source: a male donor with esophageal squamous cell carcinoma.

This clonotype was counted a few times. The chain combines TRBV12-3 or TRBV12-4 with TRBJ1-2; possibly TRBD1 for D (5 bases). Deletions cut 5 bases from V and 8 bases from J, with 15 bases between. The CDR3 contains 13 residues. CDR3 sequence: CASSPLGDLGYTF. The CDR3 DNA is TGTGCCAGCAGTCCCTTGGGGGACTTGGGCTACACCTTC.

The chain couples TRBV7-3 to TRBJ1-1, with 12 positions matching TRBD1. The germline gives CDR1 SGHTA, CDR2 FQGTGA. J lost 5 bases, V lost 0 bases, and 4 bases had no gene match. The CDR3 runs 16 residues. In nucleotides, the CDR3 is TGTGCCAGCAGCTTAACCAAGGGACAGGGGGCGACTGAAGCTTTCTTT. Its translation: CASSLTKGQGATEAFF.

This clonotype was counted between two and nine times. The V and J genes are TRBV24-1 and TRBJ2-6; D is perhaps TRBD1 or TRBD2 (5 bases each). The J call may be faulty, since TRBJ2-7 better matches the DNA end. The CDR3 is 15 amino acids. Looked up from germline, CDR1 is KGHDR and CDR2 is SFDVKD. The CDR3 DNA sequence: TGTGCCACCAGTGATCCCGGGGCAGGGATGCACGAGCAGTACTTC. Its protein is CATSDPGAGMHEQYF.

For this clonotype: The CDR3 ends on some other residue instead of the conserved phenylalanine or tryptophan, so this is likely a read error. The DNA is left out, because the CDR3 cannot be placed on it with certainty; the CDR3 is given as TCRdb lists it. This chain links TRBV10-3 with TRBJ2-3; the table's D call, TRBD2, was not checked against the DNA. Germline V CDR1 and CDR2: ENHRY, SYGVKD. The CDR3 has 15 residues if both end residues are counted. The chain's CDR3 is CAIGTSGSRSGELYC.

This chain connects TRBV7-2 to TRBJ2-5, with TRBD1 identical over 7 bases. Losses at the gene ends were 3 bases for V and 0 bases for J; bases not matched to a gene: 4. The length of the CDR3 is 15 residues. Germline loops: CDR1 SGHTA, CDR2 FQGNSA. The CDR3 DNA is TGTGCCAGCAGCTTGGGTGACAGGGACCAAGAGACCCAGTACTTC. It encodes CASSLGDRDQETQYF.

The rearrangement uses TRBV7-3 and TRBJ1-2; 9 bases match TRBD1. The CDR3 is made up of 16 amino acids. Trimming removed 4 bases from V and 7 bases from J; junction bases left unmatched: 13. Germline CDR1 and CDR2: SGHTA and FQGTGA. The CDR3 nucleotides read TGTGCCAGCAGCTCTAGGGCGGACAGGGGATCACGTGGCTACACCTTC. Protein: CASSSRADRGSRGYTF.